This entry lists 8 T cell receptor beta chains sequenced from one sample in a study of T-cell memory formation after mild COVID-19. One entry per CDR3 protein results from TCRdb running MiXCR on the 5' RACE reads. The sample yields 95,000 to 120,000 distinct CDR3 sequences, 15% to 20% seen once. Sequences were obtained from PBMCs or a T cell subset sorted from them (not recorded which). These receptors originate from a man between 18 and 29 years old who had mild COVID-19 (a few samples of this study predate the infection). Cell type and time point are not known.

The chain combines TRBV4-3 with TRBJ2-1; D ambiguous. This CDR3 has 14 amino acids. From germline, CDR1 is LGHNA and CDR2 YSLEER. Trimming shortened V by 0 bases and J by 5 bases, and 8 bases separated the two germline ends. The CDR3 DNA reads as TGCGCCAGCAGCCAAGATCTGCGGAACAATGAGCAGTTCTTC. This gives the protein CASSQDLRNNEQFF.

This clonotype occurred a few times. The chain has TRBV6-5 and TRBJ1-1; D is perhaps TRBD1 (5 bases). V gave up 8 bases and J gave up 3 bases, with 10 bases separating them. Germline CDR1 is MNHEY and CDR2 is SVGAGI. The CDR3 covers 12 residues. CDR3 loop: CASRSRDTEAFF. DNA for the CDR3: TGTGCCAGCCGCTCCAGGGACACTGAAGCTTTCTTT.

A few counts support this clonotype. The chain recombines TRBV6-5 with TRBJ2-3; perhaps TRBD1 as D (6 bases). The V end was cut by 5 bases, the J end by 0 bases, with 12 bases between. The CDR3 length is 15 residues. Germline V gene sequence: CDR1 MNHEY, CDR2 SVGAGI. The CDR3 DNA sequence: TGTGCCAGCAGTATAGGGGGTTTTAGCACAGATACGCAGTATTTT. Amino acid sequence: CASSIGGFSTDTQYF.

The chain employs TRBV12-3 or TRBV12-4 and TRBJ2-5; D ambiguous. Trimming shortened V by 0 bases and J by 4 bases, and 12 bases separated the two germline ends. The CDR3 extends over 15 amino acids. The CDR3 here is CASSLALDGAETQYF. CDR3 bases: TGTGCCAGCAGTTTAGCGCTGGATGGTGCAGAGACCCAGTACTTC.

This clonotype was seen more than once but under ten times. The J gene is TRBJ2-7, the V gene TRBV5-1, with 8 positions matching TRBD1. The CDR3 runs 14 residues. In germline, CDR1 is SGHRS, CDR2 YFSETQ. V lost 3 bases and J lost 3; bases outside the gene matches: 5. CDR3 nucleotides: TGCGCCAGCAGCTGGACAGGGACCGACTACGAGCAGTACTTC. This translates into CASSWTGTDYEQYF.

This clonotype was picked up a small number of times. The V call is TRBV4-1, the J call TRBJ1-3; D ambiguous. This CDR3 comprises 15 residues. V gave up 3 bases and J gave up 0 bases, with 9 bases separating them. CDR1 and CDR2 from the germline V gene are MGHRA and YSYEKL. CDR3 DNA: TGCGCCAGCAGCCATTACACTTACTCTGGAAACACCATATATTTT. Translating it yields CASSHYTYSGNTIYF.

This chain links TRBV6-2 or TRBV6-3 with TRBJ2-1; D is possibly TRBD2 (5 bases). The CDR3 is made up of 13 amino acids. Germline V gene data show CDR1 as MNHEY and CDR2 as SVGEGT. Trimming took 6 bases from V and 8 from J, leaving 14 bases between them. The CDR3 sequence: CASRVLVIDEQFF. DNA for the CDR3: TGTGCCAGCAGGGTACTAGTCATCGATGAGCAGTTCTTC.

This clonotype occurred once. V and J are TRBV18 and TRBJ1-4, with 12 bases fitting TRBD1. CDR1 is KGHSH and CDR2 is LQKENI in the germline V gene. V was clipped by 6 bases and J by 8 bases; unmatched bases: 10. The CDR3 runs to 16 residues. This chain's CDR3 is CASSLGDRGQKEKLFF. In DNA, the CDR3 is TGTGCCAGCTCGCTCGGGGACAGGGGGCAGAAGGAAAAACTGTTTTTT.